Here is one TCR beta chain with its context. What it binds is unknown. In the authors' methods: Without quality scores, immunoSEQ junctional reads could not be filtered like full-length reads. The assay was immunoSEQ multiplex PCR, and TCRdb's table has in-frame clones only and misses some. The V and J calls and clone size come from that table; D and trimming were worked out from the DNA. The table includes 1.6 million or so clones, 98% detected once. The V and J ends lost 3 bases and 5 bases respectively, with 8 bases between them. This CDR3 is 13 amino acids long. In germline, CDR1 is SGHRS, CDR2 YFSETQ. Nashville, Tennessee was home to all donors, each a Caucasian adult. The source of the sample is a study of shared clonotypes between healthy human individuals. General study findings and limits: Unshared clonotypes carried lower generation probabilities than those common to all four donors.

This chain joins TRBV5-1 and TRBJ2-2; D unresolved. The TCR sequence derives from a man between 25 and 39 years old in good health. Input material: naive CD4+ T cells sorted from blood. The subset: CD45RA+ positively selected. This chain's CDR3 is CASSWFGTGELFF. DNA of the CDR3: TGCGCCAGCAGCTGGTTTGGTACCGGGGAGCTGTTTTTT. Combining the CDR3 with reference TRBV5-1 and TRBJ2-2 gives the whole variable domain KAGVTQTPRYLIKTRGQQVTLSCSPISGHRSVSWYQQTPGQGLQFLFEYFSETQRNKGNFPGRFSGRQFSNSRSEMNVSTLELGDSALYLCASSWFGTGELFFGEGSRLTVL.